The source of this T cell receptor beta chain is a study of regulatory T cells in long-lasting Graves disease. Findings and limits, study-wide: Persistent cases favored TRBV28, TRBJ1-2 and TRBJ2-5.

There are a few counts of this clonotype. Antigen: not known. This CDR3 has 14 amino acids. With 4 bases removed from V and 6 bases from J, the gap between germline ends came to 13 bases. CDR1 and CDR2 (germline): MNHEY, SVGEGT. CDR3 regions were amplified by Arm-PCR using iRepertoire HTBI primers to build TCR beta libraries. TCRdb used MiXCR to reprocess the multiplex PCR reads, holding one entry per CDR3 protein. Among 400,000 or so distinct CDR3 sequences, around a quarter were seen once, and the ten largest hold roughly 28%. Time point denoted: persistent/refractory GD, antithyroid drugs over 5 years with positive TRAb. RNA from PBMCs was the source of the TCR library.

The chain links TRBV6-2 or TRBV6-3 to TRBJ1-5; possibly TRBD1 for D (6 bases). The clonotype originates from a female donor with Graves disease. Sequences were derived from peripheral blood mononuclear cells (PBMCs), sampled when the disease was refractory, from a patient treated with antithyroid drugs. CDR3 nucleotides: TGTGCCAGCAGTTTTGTTGGGGGCCTTCAGCCCCAGCATTTT. Translating it yields CASSFVGGLQPQHF.